This section outlines one TCR beta chain sequence together with its context. The sample belongs to a study of blood T cell repertoires in COVID-19. At the level of the study: Nucleic acid was either cDNA or gDNA, and it came from T cells, B-cell-depleted T cells, or PBMCs.

In the study's own analysis: Amplified reference gene primers provided the basis for estimating nucleated cell counts. Clones were read by immunoSEQ multiplex PCR, and TCRdb kept only the in-frame ones, dropping some. V, J and clone size were drawn from that table, and D and trimming were deduced from the DNA. The sample includes 200,000 to 300,000 clones, around four fifths of them seen just once. CDR1 is SGHTA and CDR2 is FQGTGA in the germline V gene. The CDR3 runs to 15 residues. The V end was cut by 5 bases, the J end by 7 bases, with 17 bases between. What was sequenced was peripheral blood. The V gene is TRBV7-3, the J gene TRBJ2-2, with D uncertain. This clonotype originated in a man in his sixties with acute or convalescent COVID-19. The CDR3 loop is CASSTNGVPGGELFF. Written as DNA, the CDR3 is TGTGCCAGCAGCACTAACGGAGTTCCCGGCGGGGAGCTGTTTTTT.